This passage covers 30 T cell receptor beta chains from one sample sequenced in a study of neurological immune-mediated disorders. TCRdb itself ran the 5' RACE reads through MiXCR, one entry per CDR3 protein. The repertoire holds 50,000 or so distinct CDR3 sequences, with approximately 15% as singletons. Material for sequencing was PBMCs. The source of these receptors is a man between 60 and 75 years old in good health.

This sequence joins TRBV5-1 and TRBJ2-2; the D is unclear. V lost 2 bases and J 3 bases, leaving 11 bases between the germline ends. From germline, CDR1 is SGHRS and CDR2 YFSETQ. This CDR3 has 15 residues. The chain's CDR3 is CASSFIDSYTGELFF. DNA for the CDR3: TGCGCCAGCAGCTTTATAGACTCCTACACCGGGGAGCTGTTTTTT.

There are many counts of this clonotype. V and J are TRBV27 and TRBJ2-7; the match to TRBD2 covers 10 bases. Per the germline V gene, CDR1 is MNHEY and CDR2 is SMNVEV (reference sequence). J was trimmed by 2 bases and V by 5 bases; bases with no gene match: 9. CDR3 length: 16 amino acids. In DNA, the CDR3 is TGTGCCAGCAGTCCATCGACTAGCGGGCCGACCTACGAGCAGTACTTC. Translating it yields CASSPSTSGPTYEQYF.

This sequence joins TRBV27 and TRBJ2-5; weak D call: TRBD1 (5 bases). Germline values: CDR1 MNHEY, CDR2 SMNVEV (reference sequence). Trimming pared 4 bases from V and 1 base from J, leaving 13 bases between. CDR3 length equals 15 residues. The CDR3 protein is CASSSQTASQETQYF. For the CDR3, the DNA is TGTGCCAGCAGTTCCCAGACAGCGTCCCAAGAGACCCAGTACTTC.

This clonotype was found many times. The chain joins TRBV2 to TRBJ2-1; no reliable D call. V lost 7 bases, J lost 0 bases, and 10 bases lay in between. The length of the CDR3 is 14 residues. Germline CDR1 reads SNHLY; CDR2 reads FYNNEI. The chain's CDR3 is CASKGGSSYNEQFF. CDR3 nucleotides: TGTGCCAGCAAGGGCGGAAGCTCCTACAATGAGCAGTTCTTC.

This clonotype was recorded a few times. CDR3 DNA: TGTGCCAGCAGTCGACAAGATGAAAAACTGTTTTTT. Its protein product is CASSRQDEKLFF. This sequence joins TRBV12-3 or TRBV12-4 and TRBJ1-4; no clear D gene. The CDR3 is 12 residues long. V shed 5 bases and J shed 6 bases, with 7 bases lying between them.

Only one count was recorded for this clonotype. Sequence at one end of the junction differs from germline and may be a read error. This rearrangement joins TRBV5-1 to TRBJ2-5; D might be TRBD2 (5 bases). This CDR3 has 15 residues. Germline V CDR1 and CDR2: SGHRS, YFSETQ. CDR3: CASSREELMRETQYF. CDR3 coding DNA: TGCGCTAGCAGCCGGGAAGAACTTATGCGTGAGACCCAGTACTTC.

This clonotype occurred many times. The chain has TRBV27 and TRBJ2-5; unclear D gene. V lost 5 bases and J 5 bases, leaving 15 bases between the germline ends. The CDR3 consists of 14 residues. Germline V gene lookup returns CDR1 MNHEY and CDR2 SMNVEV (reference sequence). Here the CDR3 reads CASSQVALRETQYF. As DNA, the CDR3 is TGTGCCAGCAGTCAAGTCGCGTTGCGCGAGACCCAGTACTTC.

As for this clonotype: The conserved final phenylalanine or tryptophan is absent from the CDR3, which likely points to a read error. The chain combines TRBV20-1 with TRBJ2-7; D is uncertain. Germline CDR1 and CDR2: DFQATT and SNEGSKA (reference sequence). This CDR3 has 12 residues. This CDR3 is CSATERSYDQYL. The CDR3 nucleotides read TGCAGTGCTACAGAGAGGTCCTACGACCAGTACTTG.

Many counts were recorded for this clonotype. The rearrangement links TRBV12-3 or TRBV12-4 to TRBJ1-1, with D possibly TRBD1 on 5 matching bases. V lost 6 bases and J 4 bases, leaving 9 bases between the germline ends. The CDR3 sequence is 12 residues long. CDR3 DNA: TGTGCCAGCAGGGGACCTGGCACTGAAGCTTTCTTT. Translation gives CASRGPGTEAFF.

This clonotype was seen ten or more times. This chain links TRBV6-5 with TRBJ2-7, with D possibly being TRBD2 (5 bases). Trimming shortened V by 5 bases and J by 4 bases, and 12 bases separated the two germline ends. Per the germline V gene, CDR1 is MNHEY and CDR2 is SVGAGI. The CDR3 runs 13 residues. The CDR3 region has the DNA TGTGCCAGCAGTCGGTCGACGGGATACGAGCAGTACTTC. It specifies CASSRSTGYEQYF.

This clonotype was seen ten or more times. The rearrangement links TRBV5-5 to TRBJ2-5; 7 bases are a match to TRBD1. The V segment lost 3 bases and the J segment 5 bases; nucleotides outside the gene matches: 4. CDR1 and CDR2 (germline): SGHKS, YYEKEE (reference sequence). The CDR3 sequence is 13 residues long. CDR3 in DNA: TGTGCCAGCAGCTCCGACAGGGCGGAGACCCAGTACTTC. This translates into CASSSDRAETQYF.

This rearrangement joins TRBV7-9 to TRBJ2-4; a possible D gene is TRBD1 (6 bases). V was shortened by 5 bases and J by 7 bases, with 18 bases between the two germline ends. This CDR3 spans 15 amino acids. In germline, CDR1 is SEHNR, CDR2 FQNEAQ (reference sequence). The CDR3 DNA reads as TGTGCCAGCAGCCCCGGGACATGGATTGTCAACATTCAGTACTTC. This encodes CASSPGTWIVNIQYF.

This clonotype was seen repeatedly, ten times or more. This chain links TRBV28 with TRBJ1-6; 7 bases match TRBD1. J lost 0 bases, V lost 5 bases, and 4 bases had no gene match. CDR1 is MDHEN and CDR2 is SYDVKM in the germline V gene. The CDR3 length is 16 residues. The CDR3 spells CASSTGVSSYNSPLHF. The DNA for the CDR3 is TGTGCCAGCAGTACAGGGGTCAGCTCCTATAATTCACCCCTCCACTTT.

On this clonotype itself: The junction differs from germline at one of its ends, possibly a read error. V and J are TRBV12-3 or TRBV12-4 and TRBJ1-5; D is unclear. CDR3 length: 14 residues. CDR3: CANSFLAENQPQHF. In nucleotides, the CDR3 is TGTGCCAACAGTTTCTTGGCAGAGAATCAGCCCCAGCATTTT.

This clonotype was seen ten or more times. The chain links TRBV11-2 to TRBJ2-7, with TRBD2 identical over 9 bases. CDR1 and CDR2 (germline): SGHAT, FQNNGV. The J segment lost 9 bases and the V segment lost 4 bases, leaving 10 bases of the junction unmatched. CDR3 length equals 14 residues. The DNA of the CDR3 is TGTGCCAGCAGCTCGTTCGGGACTAGCTTTGTGCAGTACTTC. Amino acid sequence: CASSSFGTSFVQYF.

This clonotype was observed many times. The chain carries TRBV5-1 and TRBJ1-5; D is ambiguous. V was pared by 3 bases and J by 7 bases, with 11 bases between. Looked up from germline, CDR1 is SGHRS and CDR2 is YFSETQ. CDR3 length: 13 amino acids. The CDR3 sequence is CASSWTSDQPQHF. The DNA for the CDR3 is TGCGCCAGCAGCTGGACCTCGGACCAGCCCCAGCATTTT. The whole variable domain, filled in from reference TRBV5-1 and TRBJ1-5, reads KAGVTQTPRYLIKTRGQQVTLSCSPISGHRSVSWYQQTPGQGLQFLFEYFSETQRNKGNFPGRFSGRQFSNSRSEMNVSTLELGDSALYLCASSWTSDQPQHFGDGTRLSIL.

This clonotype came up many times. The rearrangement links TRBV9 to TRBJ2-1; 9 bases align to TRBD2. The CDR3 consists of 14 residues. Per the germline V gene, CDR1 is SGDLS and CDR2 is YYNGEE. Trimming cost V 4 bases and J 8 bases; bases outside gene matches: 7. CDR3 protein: CASSPAGTSYEQFF. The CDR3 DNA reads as TGTGCCAGCAGCCCAGCCGGGACTAGCTATGAGCAGTTCTTC.

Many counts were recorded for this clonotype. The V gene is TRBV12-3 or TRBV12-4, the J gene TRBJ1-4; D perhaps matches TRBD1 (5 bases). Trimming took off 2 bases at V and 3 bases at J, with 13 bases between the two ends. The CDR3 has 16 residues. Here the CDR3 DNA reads TGTGCCAGCAGTTTAAGGGGAGCGGGGTCTAATGAAAAACTGTTTTTT. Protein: CASSLRGAGSNEKLFF.

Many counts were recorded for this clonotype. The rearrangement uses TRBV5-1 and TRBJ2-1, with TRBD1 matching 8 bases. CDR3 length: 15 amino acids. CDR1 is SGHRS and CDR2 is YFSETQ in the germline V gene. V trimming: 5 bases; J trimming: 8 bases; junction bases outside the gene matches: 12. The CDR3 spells CASSPRTGFGDEQFF. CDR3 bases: TGCGCCAGCAGTCCGCGGACAGGGTTTGGGGATGAGCAGTTCTTC.

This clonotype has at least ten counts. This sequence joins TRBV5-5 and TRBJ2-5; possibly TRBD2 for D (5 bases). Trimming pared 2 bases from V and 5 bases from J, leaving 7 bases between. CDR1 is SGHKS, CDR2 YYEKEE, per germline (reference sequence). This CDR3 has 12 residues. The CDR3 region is CASSFRGETQYF. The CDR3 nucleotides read TGTGCCAGCAGCTTTCGAGGGGAGACCCAGTACTTC.

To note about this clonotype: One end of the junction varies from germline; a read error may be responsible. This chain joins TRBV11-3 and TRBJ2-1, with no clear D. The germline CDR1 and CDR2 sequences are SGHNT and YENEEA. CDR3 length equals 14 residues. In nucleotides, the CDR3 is TGTGCTAGCAGCCCTGGGATAGCTTACAATGAGCAGTTCTTC. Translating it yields CASSPGIAYNEQFF.

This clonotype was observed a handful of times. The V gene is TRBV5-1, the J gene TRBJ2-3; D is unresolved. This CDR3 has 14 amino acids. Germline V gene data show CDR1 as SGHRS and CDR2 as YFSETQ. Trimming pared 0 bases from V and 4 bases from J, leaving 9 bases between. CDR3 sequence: CASSLGATADTQYF. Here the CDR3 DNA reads TGCGCCAGCAGCTTGGGGGCTACGGCAGATACGCAGTATTTT.

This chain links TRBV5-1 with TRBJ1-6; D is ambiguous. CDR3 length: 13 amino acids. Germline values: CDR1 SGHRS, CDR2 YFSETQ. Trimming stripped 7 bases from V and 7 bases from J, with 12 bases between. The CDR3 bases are TGCGCCAGCCCCCGTGCGGACAATTCACCCCTCCACTTT. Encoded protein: CASPRADNSPLHF.

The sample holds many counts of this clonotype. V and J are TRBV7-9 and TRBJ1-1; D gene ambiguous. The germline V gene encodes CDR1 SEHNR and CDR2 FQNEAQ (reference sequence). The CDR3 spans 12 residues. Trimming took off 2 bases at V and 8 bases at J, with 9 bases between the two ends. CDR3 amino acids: CASSLSRPEAFF. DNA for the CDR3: TGTGCCAGCAGCTTAAGTAGGCCCGAAGCTTTCTTT. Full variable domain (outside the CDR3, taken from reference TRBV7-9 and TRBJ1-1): DTGVSQNPRHKITKRGQNVTFRCDPISEHNRLYWYRQTLGQGPEFLTYFQNEAQLEKSRLLSDRFSAERPKGSFSTLEIQRTEQGDSAMYLCASSLSRPEAFFGQGTRLTVV.

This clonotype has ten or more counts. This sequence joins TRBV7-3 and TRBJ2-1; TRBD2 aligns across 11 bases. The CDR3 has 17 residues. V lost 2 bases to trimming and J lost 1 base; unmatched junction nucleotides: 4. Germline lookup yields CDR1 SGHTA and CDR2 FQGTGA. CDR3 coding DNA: TGTGCCAGCAGCTTATATGGGACTAGCGGTTCCTACAATGAGCAGTTCTTC. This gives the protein CASSLYGTSGSYNEQFF.

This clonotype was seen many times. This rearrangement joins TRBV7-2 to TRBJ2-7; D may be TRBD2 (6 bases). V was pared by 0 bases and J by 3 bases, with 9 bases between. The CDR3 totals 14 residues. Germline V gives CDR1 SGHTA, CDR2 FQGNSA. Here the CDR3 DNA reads TGTGCCAGCAGCTTAGCTGGGAGGAACTACGAGCAGTACTTC. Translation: CASSLAGRNYEQYF.

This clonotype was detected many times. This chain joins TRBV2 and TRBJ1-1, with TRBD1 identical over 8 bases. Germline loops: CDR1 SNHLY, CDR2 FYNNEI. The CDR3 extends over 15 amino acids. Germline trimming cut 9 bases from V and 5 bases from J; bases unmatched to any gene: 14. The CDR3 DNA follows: TGTGCCAGTCGTCCCGGGACAGGTTCAGGGACTGAAGCTTTCTTT. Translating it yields CASRPGTGSGTEAFF.

CDR3 coding DNA: TGCGCCAGCAGCCAACGGACTAGCGGGAGACTAACCGGGGAGCTGTTTTTT. Translation gives CASSQRTSGRLTGELFF. The rearrangement uses TRBV4-1 and TRBJ2-2; 13 positions agree with TRBD2. The ends lost 2 bases at V and 5 bases at J; junction bases unmatched: 5. The CDR3 is made up of 17 amino acids. Germline V lookup: CDR1 MGHRA, CDR2 YSYEKL.

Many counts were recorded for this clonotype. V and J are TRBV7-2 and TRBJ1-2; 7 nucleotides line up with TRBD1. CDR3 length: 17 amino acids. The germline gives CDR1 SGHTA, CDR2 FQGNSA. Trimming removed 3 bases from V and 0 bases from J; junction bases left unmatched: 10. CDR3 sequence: CASSFPRGQFSNYGYTF. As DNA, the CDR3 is TGTGCCAGCAGCTTCCCTAGGGGACAGTTCTCTAACTATGGCTACACCTTC.

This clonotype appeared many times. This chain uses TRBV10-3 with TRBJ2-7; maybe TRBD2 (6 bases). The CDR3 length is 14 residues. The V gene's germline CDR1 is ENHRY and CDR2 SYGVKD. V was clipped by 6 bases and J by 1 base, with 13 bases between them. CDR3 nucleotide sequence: TGTGCCATCAGGGAGGGGTCAGGTTCCTACGAGCAGTACTTC. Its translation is CAIREGSGSYEQYF.